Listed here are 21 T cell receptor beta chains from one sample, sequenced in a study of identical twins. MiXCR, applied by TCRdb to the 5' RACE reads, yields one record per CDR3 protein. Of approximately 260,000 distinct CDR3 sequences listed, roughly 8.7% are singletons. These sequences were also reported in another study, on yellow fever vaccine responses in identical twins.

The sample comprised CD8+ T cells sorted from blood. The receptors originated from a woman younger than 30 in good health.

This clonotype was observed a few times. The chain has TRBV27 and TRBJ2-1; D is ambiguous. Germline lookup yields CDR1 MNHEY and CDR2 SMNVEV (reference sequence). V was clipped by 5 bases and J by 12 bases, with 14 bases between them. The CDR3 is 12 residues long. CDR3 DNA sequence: TGTGCCAGCAGTAAGCCTGGTTTCGGGCAGTTCTTC. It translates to CASSKPGFGQFF.

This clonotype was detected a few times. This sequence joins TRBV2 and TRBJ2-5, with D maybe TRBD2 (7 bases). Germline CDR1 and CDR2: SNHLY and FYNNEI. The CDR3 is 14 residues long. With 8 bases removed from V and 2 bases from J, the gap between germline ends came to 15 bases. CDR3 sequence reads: CASGGAAVQETQYF. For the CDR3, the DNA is TGTGCCAGCGGGGGGGCGGCAGTACAAGAGACCCAGTACTTC.

CDR3 in amino acids: CAIRPFGKRSNEQFF. In nucleotides, the CDR3 is TGTGCCATCCGCCCGTTTGGAAAGCGGAGCAATGAGCAGTTCTTC. The V gene is TRBV10-3, the J gene TRBJ2-1; D is perhaps TRBD2 (5 bases). Germline assignment: CDR1 ENHRY and CDR2 SYGVKD. The V end was cut by 8 bases, the J end by 6 bases, with 20 bases between. CDR3 length: 15 amino acids.

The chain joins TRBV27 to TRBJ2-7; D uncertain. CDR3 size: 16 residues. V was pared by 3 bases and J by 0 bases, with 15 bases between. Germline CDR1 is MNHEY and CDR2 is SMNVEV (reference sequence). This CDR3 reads CASSLASATSSYEQYF. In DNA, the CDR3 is TGTGCCAGCAGTTTGGCAAGCGCGACCAGCTCCTACGAGCAGTACTTC.

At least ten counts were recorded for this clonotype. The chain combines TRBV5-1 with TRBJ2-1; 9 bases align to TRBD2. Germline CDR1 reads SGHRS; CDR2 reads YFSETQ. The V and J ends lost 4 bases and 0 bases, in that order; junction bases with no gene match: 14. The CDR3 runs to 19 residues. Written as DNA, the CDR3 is TGCGCCAGCAGCCGTCAGGGACAGAGCGGGGGGTCCTCCTACAATGAGCAGTTCTTC. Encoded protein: CASSRQGQSGGSSYNEQFF.

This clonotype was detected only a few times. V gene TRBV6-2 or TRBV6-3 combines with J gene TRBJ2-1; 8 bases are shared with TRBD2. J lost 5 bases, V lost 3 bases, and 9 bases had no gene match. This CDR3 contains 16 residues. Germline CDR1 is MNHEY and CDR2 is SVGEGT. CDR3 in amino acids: CASSYYGRVGDNEQFF. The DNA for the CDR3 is TGTGCCAGCAGTTATTACGGGAGGGTCGGAGACAATGAGCAGTTCTTC.

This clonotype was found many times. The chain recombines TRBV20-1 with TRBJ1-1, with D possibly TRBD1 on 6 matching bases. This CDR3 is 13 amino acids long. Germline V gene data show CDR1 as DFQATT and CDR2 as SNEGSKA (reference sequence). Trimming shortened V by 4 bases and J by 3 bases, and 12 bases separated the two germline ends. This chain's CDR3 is CSAKGGLDTEAFF. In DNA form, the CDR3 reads TGCAGTGCTAAGGGGGGTTTGGACACTGAAGCTTTCTTT.

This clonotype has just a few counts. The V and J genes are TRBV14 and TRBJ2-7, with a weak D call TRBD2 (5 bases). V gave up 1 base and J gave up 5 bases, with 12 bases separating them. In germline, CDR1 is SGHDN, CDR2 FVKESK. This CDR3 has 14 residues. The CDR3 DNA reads TGTGCCAGCAGCCAAGGCGGGTTCCAGGACGAGCAGTACTTC. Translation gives CASSQGGFQDEQYF.

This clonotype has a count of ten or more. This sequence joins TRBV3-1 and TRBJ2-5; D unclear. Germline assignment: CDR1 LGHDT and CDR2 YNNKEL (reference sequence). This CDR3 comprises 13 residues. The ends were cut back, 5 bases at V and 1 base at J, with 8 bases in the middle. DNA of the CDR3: TGTGCCAGCAGCTCACAGTTCCAAGAGACCCAGTACTTC. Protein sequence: CASSSQFQETQYF.

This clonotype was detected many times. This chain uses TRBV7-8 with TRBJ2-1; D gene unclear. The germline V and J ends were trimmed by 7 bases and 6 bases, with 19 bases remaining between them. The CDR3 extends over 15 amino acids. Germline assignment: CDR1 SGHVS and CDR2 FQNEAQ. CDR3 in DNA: TGTGCCAGCACCCATCGCCGGGTAGGGTTCAATGAGCAGTTCTTC. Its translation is CASTHRRVGFNEQFF. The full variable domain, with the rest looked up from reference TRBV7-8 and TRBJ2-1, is GAGVSQSPRYKVAKRGQDVALRCDPISGHVSLFWYQQALGQGPEFLTYFQNEAQLDKSGLPSDRFFAERPEGSVSTLKIQRTQQEDSAVYLCASTHRRVGFNEQFFGPGTRLTVL.

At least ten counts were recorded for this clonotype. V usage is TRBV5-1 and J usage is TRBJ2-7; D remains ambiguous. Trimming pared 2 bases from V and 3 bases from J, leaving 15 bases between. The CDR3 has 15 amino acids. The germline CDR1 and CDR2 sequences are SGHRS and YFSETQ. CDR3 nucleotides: TGCGCCAGCAGCTTATCTTTGGGGTTGAACTACGAGCAGTACTTC. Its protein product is CASSLSLGLNYEQYF.

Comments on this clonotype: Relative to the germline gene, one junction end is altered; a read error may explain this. CDR3 in DNA: TGTGCCATCAGTCGTACCGGGACTAGCGGGGTTTCGGGCACCGGGGAGCTGTTTTTT. Amino acids: CAISRTGTSGVSGTGELFF. The chain is built from TRBV12-3 or TRBV12-4 and TRBJ2-2; 13 nucleotides match TRBD2. The CDR3 is made up of 19 amino acids.

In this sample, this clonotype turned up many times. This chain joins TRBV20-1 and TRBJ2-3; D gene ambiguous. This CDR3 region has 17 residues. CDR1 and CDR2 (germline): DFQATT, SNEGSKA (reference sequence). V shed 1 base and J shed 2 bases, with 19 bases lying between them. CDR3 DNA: TGCAGTGCTAGAGTAGGAGACTCACGGATAGTCACAGATACGCAGTATTTT. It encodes CSARVGDSRIVTDTQYF.

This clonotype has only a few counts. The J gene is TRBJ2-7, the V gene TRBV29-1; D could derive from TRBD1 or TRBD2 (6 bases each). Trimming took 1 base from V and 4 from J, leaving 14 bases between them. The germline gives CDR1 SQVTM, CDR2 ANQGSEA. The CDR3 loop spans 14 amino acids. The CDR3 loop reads CSVEGSGAGYEQYF. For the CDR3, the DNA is TGCAGCGTTGAAGGATCGGGGGCAGGATACGAGCAGTACTTC.

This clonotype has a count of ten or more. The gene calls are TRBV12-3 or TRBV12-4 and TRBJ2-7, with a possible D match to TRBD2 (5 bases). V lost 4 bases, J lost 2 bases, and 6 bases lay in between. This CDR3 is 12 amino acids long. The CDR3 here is CASSSGTYEQYF. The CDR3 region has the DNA TGTGCCAGCAGTTCCGGGACCTACGAGCAGTACTTC.

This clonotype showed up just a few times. The chain's CDR3 is CASSLATGQMDQETQYF. For the CDR3, the DNA is TGTGCCAGCAGCTTAGCTACTGGGCAGATGGACCAAGAGACCCAGTACTTC. The chain carries TRBV11-2 and TRBJ2-5; D ambiguous. With 1 base removed from V and 0 bases from J, the gap between germline ends came to 15 bases. CDR1 and CDR2 (germline): SGHAT, FQNNGV. The CDR3 covers 17 residues.

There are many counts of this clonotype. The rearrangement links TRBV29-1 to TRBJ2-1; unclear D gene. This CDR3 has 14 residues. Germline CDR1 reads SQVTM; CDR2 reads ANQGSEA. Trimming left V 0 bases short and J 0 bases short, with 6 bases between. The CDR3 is CSVEERSSYNEQFF. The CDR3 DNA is TGCAGCGTTGAAGAAAGGAGCTCCTACAATGAGCAGTTCTTC.

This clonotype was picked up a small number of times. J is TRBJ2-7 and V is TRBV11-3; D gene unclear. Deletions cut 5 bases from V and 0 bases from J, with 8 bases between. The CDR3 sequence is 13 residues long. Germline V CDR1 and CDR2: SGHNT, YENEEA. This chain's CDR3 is CASSTASSYEQYF. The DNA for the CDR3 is TGTGCCAGCAGCACCGCGAGCTCCTACGAGCAGTACTTC.

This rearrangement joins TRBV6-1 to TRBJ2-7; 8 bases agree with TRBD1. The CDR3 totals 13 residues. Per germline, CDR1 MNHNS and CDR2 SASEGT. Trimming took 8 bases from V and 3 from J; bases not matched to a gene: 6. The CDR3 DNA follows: TGTGCCAGCCAAGAAGGGACAGGCTACGAGCAGTACTTC. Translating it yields CASQEGTGYEQYF.

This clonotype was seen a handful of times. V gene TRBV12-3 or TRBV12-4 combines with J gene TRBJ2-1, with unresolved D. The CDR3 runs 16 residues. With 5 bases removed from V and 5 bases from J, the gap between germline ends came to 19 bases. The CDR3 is CASSTPQGYPNNEQFF. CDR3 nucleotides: TGTGCCAGCAGTACCCCCCAAGGGTATCCGAACAATGAGCAGTTCTTC.

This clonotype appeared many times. CDR3 nucleotides: TGCAGCGCCAGTACCCCCTACGAGCAGTACTTC. Translating gives CSASTPYEQYF. V is TRBV29-1 and J is TRBJ2-7; D gene ambiguous. Per the germline V gene, CDR1 is SQVTM and CDR2 is ANQGSEA. The V end lost 7 bases, the J end lost 2 bases, and 9 bases lay between the germline ends. This CDR3 has 11 residues.